Detailed here is one T cell receptor (beta chain). This entry belongs to a study of blood T cell repertoires in COVID-19. At the level of the study: Acute-phase and convalescent COVID-19 samples originated in the United States, Italy and Spain. PBMCs, B-cell-depleted T cells, or T cells were the source of the cDNA or gDNA that made up the material.

Original handling: Cell counts per sample came from amplifying reference gene primers. Sequencing was performed with immunoSEQ multiplex PCR; in TCRdb, only in-frame clones are kept and a portion is missing. That table is the source of V, J and clone size, and D and trimming were worked out from the DNA. In the table there are more than 65,000 clones, about 83% of which are singletons. Germline V CDR1 and CDR2: SEHNR, FQNEAQ (reference sequence). J gave up 0 bases and V 3 bases, and 1 base lay outside the gene matches. The CDR3 consists of 15 residues. This TCR came from a man aged 45-65 years with active COVID-19. Sequencing was performed on peripheral blood. The chain joins TRBV7-9 to TRBJ2-1, with 8 positions matching TRBD1. The CDR3 bases are TGTGCCAGCAGCTTTGGACAGGGCTCCTACAATGAGCAGTTCTTC. This sequence encodes CASSFGQGSYNEQFF.